This is a list of T cell receptor beta chains from one sample in a study of blood T cell repertoires in COVID-19. Sequencing used immunoSEQ multiplex PCR; TCRdb keeps in-frame clones, though not all of them. The sample has under 95,000 clones, approximately 85% seen once. Sequenced: peripheral blood. Every receptor here comes from a man aged 45-65 years with COVID-19, enrolled during active disease. Each CDR3 is given with its conserved first and last residue. D genes are given only for firm matches. Clone size is given for some rows only: seen once, a few or many times, or a class if the clone is expanded.

>TRBV19|TRBJ2-3|NA|TRBD1
CASKWTGEKDTQYF
TGTGCCAGTAAATGGACAGGCGAAAAAGATACGCAGTATTTT
>TRBV6-5|TRBJ1-2|NA|TRBD1
CASSSDRTGSNYGYTF
TGTGCCAGCAGTTCCGATCGGACAGGGTCGAACTATGGCTACACCTTC
>TRBV6-5|TRBJ2-7|NA|NA
CASSRGWASQYEQYF
TGTGCCAGCAGCCGGGGGTGGGCCAGCCAGTACGAGCAGTACTTC
>TRBV20-1|TRBJ2-1|NA|NA
CSARDLDRQFF
TGCAGTGCTAGAGATCTGGACAGGCAGTTCTTC
>TRBV5-5|TRBJ2-2|once|TRBD2
CASSLGPGGPNTGELFF
TGTGCCAGCAGCTTGGGCCCGGGAGGGCCTAACACCGGGGAGCTGTTTTTT
>TRBV5-1|TRBJ1-6|NA|TRBD1
CASSLGTGNSPLHF
TGCGCCAGCAGCTTGGGGACAGGCAATTCACCCCTCCACTTT
>TRBV7-2|TRBJ2-5|NA|TRBD2
CASSFTSGGQETQYF
TGTGCCAGCAGCTTTACTAGCGGGGGCCAAGAGACCCAGTACTTC
>TRBV28|TRBJ1-4|NA|NA
CASSTAIFTGDATNEKLFF
TGTGCCAGCAGTACCGCCATCTTTACGGGGGATGCAACTAATGAAAAACTGTTTTTT
>TRBV5-5|TRBJ2-7|NA|TRBD1
CASSLVGQGAYEQYF
TGTGCCAGCAGCTTGGTGGGACAGGGGGCCTACGAGCAGTACTTC
>TRBV10-3|TRBJ2-1|NA|TRBD1
CAISRDRDNEQFF
TGTGCCATCAGCCGAGACAGGGACAATGAGCAGTTCTTC
>TRBV9|TRBJ2-7|NA|NA
CASSVGQGTYEQYF
TGTGCCAGCAGCGTAGGTCAGGGTACCTACGAGCAGTACTTC